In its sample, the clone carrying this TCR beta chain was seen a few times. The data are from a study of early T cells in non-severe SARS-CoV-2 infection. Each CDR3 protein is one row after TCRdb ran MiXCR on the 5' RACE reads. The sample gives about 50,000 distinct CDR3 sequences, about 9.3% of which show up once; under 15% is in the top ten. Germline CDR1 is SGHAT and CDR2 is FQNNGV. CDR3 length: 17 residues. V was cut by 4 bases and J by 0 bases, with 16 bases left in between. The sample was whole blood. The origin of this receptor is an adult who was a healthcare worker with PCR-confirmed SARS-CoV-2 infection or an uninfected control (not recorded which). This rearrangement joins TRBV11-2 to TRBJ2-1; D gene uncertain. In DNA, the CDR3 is TGTGCCAGCAGCTCAGACCGGGTTGCGGTCTCCTACAATGAGCAGTTCTTC. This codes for CASSSDRVAVSYNEQFF.